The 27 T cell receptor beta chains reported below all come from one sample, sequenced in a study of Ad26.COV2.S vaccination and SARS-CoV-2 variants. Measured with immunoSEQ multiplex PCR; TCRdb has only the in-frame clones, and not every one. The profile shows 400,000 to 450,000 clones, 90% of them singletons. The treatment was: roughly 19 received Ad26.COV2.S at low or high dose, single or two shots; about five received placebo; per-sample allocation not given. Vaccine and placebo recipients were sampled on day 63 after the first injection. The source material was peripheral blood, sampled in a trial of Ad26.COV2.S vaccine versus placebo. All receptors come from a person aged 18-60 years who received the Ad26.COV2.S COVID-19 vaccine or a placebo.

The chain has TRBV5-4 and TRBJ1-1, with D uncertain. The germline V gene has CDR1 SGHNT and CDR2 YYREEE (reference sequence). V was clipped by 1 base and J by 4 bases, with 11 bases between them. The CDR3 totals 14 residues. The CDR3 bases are TGTGCCAGCAGCTTGTCGCGGGCAGGCACTGAAGCTTTCTTT. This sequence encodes CASSLSRAGTEAFF.

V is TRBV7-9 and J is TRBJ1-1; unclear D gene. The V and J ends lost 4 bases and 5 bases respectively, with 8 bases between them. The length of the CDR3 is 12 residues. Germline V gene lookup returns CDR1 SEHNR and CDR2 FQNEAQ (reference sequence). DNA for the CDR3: TGTGCCAGCAGCTCCGGTGTAACTGAAGCTTTCTTT. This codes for CASSSGVTEAFF.

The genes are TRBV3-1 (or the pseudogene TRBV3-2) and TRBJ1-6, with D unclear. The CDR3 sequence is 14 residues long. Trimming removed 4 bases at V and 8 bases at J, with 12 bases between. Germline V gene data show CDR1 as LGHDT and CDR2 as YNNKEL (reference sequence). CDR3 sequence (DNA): TGTGCCAGCAGCCTCGGCGGATTGGATTCACCCCTCCACTTT. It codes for CASSLGGLDSPLHF.

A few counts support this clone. In nucleotides, the CDR3 is TGTGCCAGCAGTGAATTGGGACAGTACAATGAGCAGTTCTTC. Its protein product is CASSELGQYNEQFF. The chain recombines TRBV25-1 with TRBJ2-1, with TRBD1 matching over 7 bases. Germline V gives CDR1 MGHDK, CDR2 SYGVNS. J was trimmed by 4 bases and V by 1 base; bases with no gene match: 1. The CDR3 length is 14 residues.

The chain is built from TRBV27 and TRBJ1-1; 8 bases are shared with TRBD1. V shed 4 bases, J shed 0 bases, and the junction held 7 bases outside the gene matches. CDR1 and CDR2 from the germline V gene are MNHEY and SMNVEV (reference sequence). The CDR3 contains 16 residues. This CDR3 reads CASSWTGQDMNTEAFF. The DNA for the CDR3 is TGTGCCAGCAGTTGGACAGGGCAGGATATGAACACTGAAGCTTTCTTT.

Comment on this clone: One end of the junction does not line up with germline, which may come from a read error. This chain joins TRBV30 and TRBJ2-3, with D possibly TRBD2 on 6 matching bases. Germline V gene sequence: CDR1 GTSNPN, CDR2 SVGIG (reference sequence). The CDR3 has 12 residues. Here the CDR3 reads CAWSGGVAEYGF. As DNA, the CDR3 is TGTGCCTGGAGTGGTGGGGTAGCGGAGTACGGTTTT.

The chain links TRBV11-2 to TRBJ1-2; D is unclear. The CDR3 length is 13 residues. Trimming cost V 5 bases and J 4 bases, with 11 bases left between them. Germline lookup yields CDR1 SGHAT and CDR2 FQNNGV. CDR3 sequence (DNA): TGTGCCAGCAGCCCAGAGGTACCCTATGGCTACACCTTC. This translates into CASSPEVPYGYTF.

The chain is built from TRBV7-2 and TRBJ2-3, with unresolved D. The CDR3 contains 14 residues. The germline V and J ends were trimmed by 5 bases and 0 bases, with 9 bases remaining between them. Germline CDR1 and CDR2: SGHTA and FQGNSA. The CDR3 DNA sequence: TGTGCCAGCAGCCCGATGGCCAGCACAGATACGCAGTATTTT. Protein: CASSPMASTDTQYF.

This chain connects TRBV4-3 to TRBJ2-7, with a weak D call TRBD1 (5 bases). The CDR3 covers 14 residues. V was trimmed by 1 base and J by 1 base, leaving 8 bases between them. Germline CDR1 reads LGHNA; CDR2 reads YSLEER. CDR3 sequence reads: CASSQGAGSYEQYF. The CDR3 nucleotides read TGCGCCAGCAGCCAAGGCGCAGGGTCCTACGAGCAGTACTTC.

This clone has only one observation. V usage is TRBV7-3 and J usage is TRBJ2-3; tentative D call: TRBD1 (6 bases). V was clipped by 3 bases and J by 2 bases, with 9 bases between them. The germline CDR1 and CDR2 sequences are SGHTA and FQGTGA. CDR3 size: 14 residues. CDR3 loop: CASSLDRYTDTQYF. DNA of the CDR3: TGTGCCAGCAGCTTGGACAGATACACAGATACGCAGTATTTT.

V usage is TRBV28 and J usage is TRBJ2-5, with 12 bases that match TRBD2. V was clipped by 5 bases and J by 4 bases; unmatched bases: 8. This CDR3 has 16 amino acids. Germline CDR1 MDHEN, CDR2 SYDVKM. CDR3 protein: CASSPRLAGVGETQYF. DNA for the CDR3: TGTGCCAGCAGTCCCCGACTAGCGGGAGTGGGAGAGACCCAGTACTTC.

The DNA for the CDR3 is TGTGCCAGCAGTTTCGGGCTAGGAGGCAATGAGCAGTTCTTC. As protein: CASSFGLGGNEQFF. The rearrangement uses TRBV27 and TRBJ2-1; a possible D gene is TRBD2 (5 bases). The CDR3 spans 14 residues. The V and J ends lost 3 bases and 6 bases respectively, with 12 bases between them. The germline V gene has CDR1 MNHEY and CDR2 SMNVEV (reference sequence).

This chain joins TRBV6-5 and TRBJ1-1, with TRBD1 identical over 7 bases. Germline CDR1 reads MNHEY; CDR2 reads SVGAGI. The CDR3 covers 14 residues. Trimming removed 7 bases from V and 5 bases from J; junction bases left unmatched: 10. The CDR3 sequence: CASTMTGSGTEAFF. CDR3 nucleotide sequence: TGTGCCAGCACCATGACAGGGAGTGGTACTGAAGCTTTCTTT.

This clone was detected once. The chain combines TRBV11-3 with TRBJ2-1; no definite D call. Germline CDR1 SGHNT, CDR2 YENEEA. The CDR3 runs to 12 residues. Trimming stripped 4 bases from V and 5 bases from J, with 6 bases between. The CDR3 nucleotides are TGTGCCAGCAGCTCGACTCACAATGAGCAGTTCTTC. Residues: CASSSTHNEQFF.

In DNA form, the CDR3 reads TGTGCCAGCAGTTTACCCGGGAGGTACTACGAGCAGTACTTC. Its translation is CASSLPGRYYEQYF. The chain couples TRBV27 to TRBJ2-7; 7 bases align to TRBD2. The V and J ends lost 2 bases and 3 bases, in that order; junction bases with no gene match: 4. This CDR3 contains 14 residues. Per germline, CDR1 MNHEY and CDR2 SMNVEV (reference sequence).

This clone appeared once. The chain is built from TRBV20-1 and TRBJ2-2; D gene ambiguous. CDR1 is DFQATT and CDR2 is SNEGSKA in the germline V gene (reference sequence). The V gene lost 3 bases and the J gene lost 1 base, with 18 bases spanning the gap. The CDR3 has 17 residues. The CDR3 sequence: CSASQPSGFGNTGELFF. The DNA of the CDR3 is TGCAGTGCTAGTCAACCGTCCGGGTTCGGGAACACCGGGGAGCTGTTTTTT.

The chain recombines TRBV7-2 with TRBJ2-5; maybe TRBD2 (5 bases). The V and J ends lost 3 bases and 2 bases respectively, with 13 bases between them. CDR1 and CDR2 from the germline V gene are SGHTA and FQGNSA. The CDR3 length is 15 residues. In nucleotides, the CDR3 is TGTGCCAGCAGCTTTGAGGGCCATGATCAAGAGACCCAGTACTTC. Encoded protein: CASSFEGHDQETQYF.

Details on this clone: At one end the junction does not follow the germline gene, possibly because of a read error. The CDR3 DNA reads as TGTGCCAGCAGCTACTCAAGTTCTCCTTATGGCTACACCTTC. Its protein is CASSYSSSPYGYTF. The J gene is TRBJ1-2, the V gene TRBV6-6; D is uncertain. CDR1 and CDR2 (germline): MNHNY, SVGAGI (reference sequence). CDR3 length: 14 residues.

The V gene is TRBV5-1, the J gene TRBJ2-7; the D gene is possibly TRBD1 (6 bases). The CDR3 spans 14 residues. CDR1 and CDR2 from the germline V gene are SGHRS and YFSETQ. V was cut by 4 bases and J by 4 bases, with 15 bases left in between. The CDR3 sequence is CASSRDTLTYEQYF. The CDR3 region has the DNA TGCGCCAGCAGCCGGGACACACTGACATACGAGCAGTACTTC.

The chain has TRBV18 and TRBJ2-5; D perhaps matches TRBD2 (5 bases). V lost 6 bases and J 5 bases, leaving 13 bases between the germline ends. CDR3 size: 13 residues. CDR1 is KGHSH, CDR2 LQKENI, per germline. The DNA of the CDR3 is TGTGCCAGCTCCCGGACGGGATTGGAGACCCAGTACTTC. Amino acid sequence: CASSRTGLETQYF.

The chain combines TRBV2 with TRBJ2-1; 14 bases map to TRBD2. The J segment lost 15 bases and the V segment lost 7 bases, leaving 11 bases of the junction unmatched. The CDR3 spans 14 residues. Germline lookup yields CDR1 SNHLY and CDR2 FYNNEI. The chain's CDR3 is CASTPTSGRVGRFF. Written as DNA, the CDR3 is TGTGCCAGCACCCCGACTAGCGGGAGGGTAGGTAGGTTCTTC.

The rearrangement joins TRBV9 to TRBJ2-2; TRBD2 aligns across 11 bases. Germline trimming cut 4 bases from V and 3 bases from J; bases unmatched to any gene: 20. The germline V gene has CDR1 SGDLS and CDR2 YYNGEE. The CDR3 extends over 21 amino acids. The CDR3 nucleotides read TGTGCCAGCAGCCATTATACTTCCCCCAAGACTAGCGGGAAGCACACCGGGGAGCTGTTTTTT. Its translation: CASSHYTSPKTSGKHTGELFF.

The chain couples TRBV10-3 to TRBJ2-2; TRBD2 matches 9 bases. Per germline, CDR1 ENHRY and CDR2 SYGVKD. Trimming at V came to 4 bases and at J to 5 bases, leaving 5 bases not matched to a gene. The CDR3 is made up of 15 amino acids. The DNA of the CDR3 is TGTGCCATCAGTGCCGGGACTAGCTTTACCGGGGAGCTGTTTTTT. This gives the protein CAISAGTSFTGELFF.

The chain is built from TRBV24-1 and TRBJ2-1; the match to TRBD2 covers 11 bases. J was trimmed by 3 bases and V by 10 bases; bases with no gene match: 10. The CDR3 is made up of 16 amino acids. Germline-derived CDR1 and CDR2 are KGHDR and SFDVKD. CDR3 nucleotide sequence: TGTGCCACTCGCCGGACTAGCGGGCCTTTCTACAATGAGCAGTTCTTC. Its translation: CATRRTSGPFYNEQFF.

The CDR3 DNA sequence: TGTGCCAGCTCACGCAGAGCCGGGACCAACAATGAGCAGTTCTTC. It is translated as CASSRRAGTNNEQFF. The chain combines TRBV18 with TRBJ2-1; D possibly matches TRBD1 or TRBD2 (5 bases each). V lost 4 bases, J lost 5 bases, and 15 bases lay in between. CDR1 is KGHSH, CDR2 LQKENI, per germline. This CDR3 contains 15 residues.

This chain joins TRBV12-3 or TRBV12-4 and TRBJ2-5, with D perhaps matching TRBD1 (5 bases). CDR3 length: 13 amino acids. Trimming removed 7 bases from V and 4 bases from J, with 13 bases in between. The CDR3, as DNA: TGTGCCAGCAAGGGGCAGGGTGTAGAGACCCAGTACTTC. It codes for CASKGQGVETQYF.

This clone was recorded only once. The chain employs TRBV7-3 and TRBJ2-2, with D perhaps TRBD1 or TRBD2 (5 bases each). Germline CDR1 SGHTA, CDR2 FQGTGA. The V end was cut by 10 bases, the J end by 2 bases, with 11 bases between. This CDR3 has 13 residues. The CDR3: CATRDLNTGELFF. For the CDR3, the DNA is TGTGCCACTCGGGACCTAAACACCGGGGAGCTGTTTTTT.